A single sample gave rise to the 17 T cell receptor beta chains below, sequenced in a study of T cells after yellow fever vaccination (dated 2019 in TCRdb). The meaning of the sample's treatment or condition label: live attenuated yellow fever vaccine strain. Libraries were made using 5' RACE. The sequencer listed for this sample is Illumina HiSeq 2500. In-frame beta chains were kept once TCRdb had trimmed the public reads at Q25 with fastp and called clones with MiXCR. A single entry per CDR3 protein holds the most common genes and DNA from its merged rows. For this sample there are some 96,000 distinct CDR3 sequences; around 9.8% appear just once. The ten largest account for 16% of the sample. The starting material was CD8+ T cells not binding an NS4B(214-222) dextramer, sorted from PBMCs, obtained more than 14 days after the first yellow fever vaccination. The cell subset or site label, read with the paper, signifies: NS4B epitope dextramer-negative CD8 T cells. The receptors shown here come from a man aged 18-30 years who received the YFV17D yellow fever vaccine.

This clonotype was counted at least ten times. The chain carries TRBV2 and TRBJ2-1; possibly TRBD1 for D (6 bases). CDR1 and CDR2 (germline): SNHLY, FYNNEI. The V end lost 6 bases, the J end lost 2 bases, and 14 bases lay between the germline ends. The CDR3 covers 15 residues. The CDR3 here is CASSLSGEAYNEQFF. The CDR3 DNA follows: TGTGCCAGCAGCCTATCAGGGGAAGCCTACAATGAGCAGTTCTTC.

This clonotype was detected a few times. The chain links TRBV7-6 to TRBJ2-2, with 10 bases identical to TRBD1. CDR3 length: 18 amino acids. Germline V gene data show CDR1 as SGHVS and CDR2 as FNYEAQ. V shed 1 base, J shed 1 base, and the junction held 6 bases outside the gene matches. CDR3 coding DNA: TGTGCCAGCAGCTTAGTACCGGGGACAGGGGTGAACACCGGGGAGCTGTTTTTT. It specifies CASSLVPGTGVNTGELFF. Together with reference TRBV7-6 and TRBJ2-2, the CDR3 gives the full variable domain: GAGVSQSPRYKVTKRGQDVALRCDPISGHVSLYWYRQALGQGPEFLTYFNYEAQQDKSGLPNDRFSAERPEGSISTLTIQRTEQRDSAMYRCASSLVPGTGVNTGELFFGEGSRLTVL.

The chain has TRBV11-2 and TRBJ2-1, with a weak D call TRBD2 (7 bases). Germline CDR1 SGHAT, CDR2 FQNNGV. V was shortened by 6 bases and J by 9 bases, with 15 bases between the two germline ends. The CDR3 contains 13 residues. This chain's CDR3 is CASSYTGGGEQFF. The CDR3, as DNA: TGTGCCAGCAGTTACACGGGGGGCGGTGAGCAGTTCTTC.

A few counts support this clonotype. This chain connects TRBV4-1 to TRBJ2-7, with 10 positions matching TRBD2. The CDR3 runs to 15 residues. The J segment lost 6 bases and the V segment lost 1 base, leaving 6 bases of the junction unmatched. Germline CDR1 is MGHRA and CDR2 is YSYEKL. Here the CDR3 DNA reads TGCGCCAGCAGCCAAGCGCTAGCGGGGGAGCGCGAGCAGTACGTC. It translates to CASSQALAGEREQYV.

The gene calls are TRBV4-1 and TRBJ1-2; D might be TRBD1 (6 bases). CDR1 is MGHRA, CDR2 YSYEKL, per germline. The length of the CDR3 is 14 residues. The V end lost 1 base, the J end lost 6 bases, and 12 bases lay between the germline ends. The CDR3 bases are TGCGCCAGCAGCCAAGGCCTGGGGGCCGATGGCTACACCTTC. Protein sequence: CASSQGLGADGYTF.

The chain uses TRBV4-1 and TRBJ1-2; D perhaps matches TRBD1 (5 bases). Germline V gene sequence: CDR1 MGHRA, CDR2 YSYEKL. Trimming left V 4 bases short and J 8 bases short, with 17 bases between. The CDR3 consists of 14 residues. The DNA for the CDR3 is TGCGCCAGCAGCCCGTTATCGAGCAGGGACGGCTACACCTTC. Translated: CASSPLSSRDGYTF.

This clonotype was counted a few times. The chain employs TRBV5-1 and TRBJ1-1; no definite D call. V was trimmed by 0 bases and J by 0 bases, leaving 3 bases between them. The CDR3 is 13 residues long. Germline CDR1 reads SGHRS; CDR2 reads YFSETQ. Written as DNA, the CDR3 is TGCGCCAGCAGCTTGGACGTGAACACTGAAGCTTTCTTT. This encodes CASSLDVNTEAFF.

This clonotype was detected only a few times. This chain links TRBV6-4 with TRBJ2-1; the match to TRBD1 covers 9 bases. The CDR3 has 15 amino acids. V gave up 5 bases and J gave up 5 bases; unmatched junction bases: 7. CDR1 is MRHNA and CDR2 is SNTAGT in the germline V gene. CDR3 bases: TGTGCCAGCAGTACCGGGACAGGGAAGGACAATGAGCAGTTCTTC. Amino acids: CASSTGTGKDNEQFF.

The genes are TRBV5-1 and TRBJ2-1, with 12 bases matching TRBD1. V shed 4 bases, J shed 7 bases, and the junction held 3 bases outside the gene matches. From germline, CDR1 is SGHRS and CDR2 YFSETQ. This CDR3 comprises 14 residues. The chain's CDR3 is CASSLGQGANEQFF. Here the CDR3 DNA reads TGCGCCAGCAGCCTGGGACAGGGGGCAAATGAGCAGTTCTTC.

This clonotype was counted between two and nine times. V and J are TRBV29-1 and TRBJ1-5, with no clear D. Germline values: CDR1 SQVTM, CDR2 ANQGSEA. V was cut by 4 bases and J by 11 bases, with 15 bases left in between. The CDR3 is 12 residues long. In DNA form, the CDR3 reads TGCAGCGTTGTGGTTATGCCCGGCACCCAGCATTTT. It codes for CSVVVMPGTQHF.

This clonotype came up a few times. The V call is TRBV28, the J call TRBJ2-3; TRBD1 might be the D (5 bases). The CDR3 extends over 17 amino acids. CDR1 and CDR2 from the germline V gene are MDHEN and SYDVKM. V shed 6 bases and J shed 2 bases, with 21 bases lying between them. The CDR3 sequence is CASSLSQQAMITDTQYF. The CDR3 DNA reads as TGTGCCAGCAGCCTTTCCCAACAGGCCATGATCACAGATACGCAGTATTTT.

This chain uses TRBV12-2 with TRBJ2-6; the D call TRBD1 from the table was never checked on the DNA. TRBV12-2 is listed as a pseudogene. The CDR3 length is 18 residues. Here the CDR3 reads CASRSRGARPTGANVLTF. In DNA, the CDR3 is TGTGCAAGTCGCTCCCGGGGTGCCAGACCCACTGGGGCCAACGTCCTGACTTTC.

CDR3 coding DNA: TGTGCCTCAAGATTAGGGTTGGAGCAGTTCTTC. It yields the protein CASRLGLEQFF. The rearrangement uses TRBV19 and TRBJ2-1; D is undetermined. Trimming left V 11 bases short and J 10 bases short, with 15 bases between. CDR3 length: 11 amino acids. In germline, CDR1 is LNHDA, CDR2 SQIVND (reference sequence).

This chain connects TRBV20-1 to TRBJ2-2; D ambiguous. The germline V and J ends were trimmed by 1 base and 0 bases, with 3 bases remaining between them. The CDR3 length is 13 residues. In germline, CDR1 is DFQATT, CDR2 SNEGSKA (reference sequence). This CDR3 is CSARAANTGELFF. CDR3 sequence (DNA): TGCAGTGCTAGAGCAGCGAACACCGGGGAGCTGTTTTTT.

The chain is built from TRBV5-1 and TRBJ2-4; 9 nucleotides match TRBD1. The germline V gene has CDR1 SGHRS and CDR2 YFSETQ. The CDR3 contains 16 residues. Losses at the gene ends were 5 bases for V and 8 bases for J; bases not matched to a gene: 14. CDR3 DNA sequence: TGCGCCAGCAGAGCCCTTTGGACAGGGGAGAATGACATTCAGTACTTC. Protein: CASRALWTGENDIQYF.

This clonotype was seen a few times. The gene calls are TRBV7-9 and TRBJ1-1, with D uncertain. From germline, CDR1 is SEHNR and CDR2 FQNEAQ (reference sequence). The CDR3 spans 12 residues. V lost 3 bases to trimming and J lost 10 bases, with 12 bases between them. The CDR3: CASSFGPPGAFF. The CDR3 region has the DNA TGTGCCAGCAGCTTTGGACCCCCTGGAGCTTTCTTT. The variable domain in full, with the rest retrieved from reference TRBV7-9 and TRBJ1-1, is DTGVSQNPRHKITKRGQNVTFRCDPISEHNRLYWYRQTLGQGPEFLTYFQNEAQLEKSRLLSDRFSAERPKGSFSTLEIQRTEQGDSAMYLCASSFGPPGAFFGQGTRLTVV.

The chain combines TRBV9 with TRBJ1-5, with TRBD1 matching over 7 bases. V shed 3 bases, J shed 0 bases, and the junction held 3 bases outside the gene matches. Germline V gene data show CDR1 as SGDLS and CDR2 as YYNGEE. The CDR3 consists of 15 residues. CDR3 coding DNA: TGTGCCAGCAGCGAGGGACAGTTTAGCAATCAGCCCCAGCATTTT. Its protein is CASSEGQFSNQPQHF.